This T cell receptor (beta chain) emerged from a study of T cells in localized non-small cell lung cancer. Study results and caveats: Sequencing, confined to only one tumor region, leaves heterogeneity possible. Appearing in adjacent lung were a median about 50 of the top 100 tumor clones.

Note on this clone: The antigen remains unidentified.

Generated by immunoSEQ multiplex PCR, the TCRdb table keeps only in-frame clones and is missing some. This sample has around 78,000 clones, with 80% found just once. Unmatched junction bases numbered 10, after V lost 3 bases and J lost 2 bases. Germline-derived CDR1 and CDR2 are GTSNPN and SVGIG (reference sequence). The CDR3 spans 17 residues. The sequence derives from a female donor over 55 with stage I lung adenocarcinoma. The chain joins TRBV30 to TRBJ2-2; 9 bases agree with TRBD1. The input for sequencing was peripheral blood, taken before any cancer treatment. CDR3 in amino acids: CAWRTGRTGANTGELFF. The CDR3 DNA reads TGTGCCTGGAGAACCGGGCGGACAGGGGCCAACACCGGGGAGCTGTTTTTT. The full variable domain, rest sourced from reference TRBV30 and TRBJ2-2, is SQTIHQWPATLVQPVGSPLSLECTVEGTSNPNLYWYRQAAGRGLQLLFYSVGIGQISSEVPQNLSASRPQDRQFILSSKKLLLSDSGFYLCAWRTGRTGANTGELFFGEGSRLTVL.